These T cell receptor beta chains were read from a single sample in a study of blood T cells in healthy people across ages. TCRdb reprocessed the 5' RACE reads with MiXCR, giving one entry per CDR3 protein. The data show about 1.4 million distinct CDR3 sequences, approximately 59% seen once. Sequenced: blood. The source of these receptors is a man between 18 and 35 years old in good health. CDR3s include the opening cysteine and the closing phenylalanine or tryptophan. Fields, in order: clone size, D gene, V gene, J gene, CDR3 protein, CDR3 DNA. D genes are given only for firm matches. The size field is filled for only some rows; it gives once, few, many or a size class.

abundance: NA
d_gene: TRBD1
v_gene: TRBV29-1
j_gene: TRBJ2-3
CDR3aa: CSVAGTGASTDTQYF
CDR3nt: TGCAGCGTTGCAGGGACAGGGGCGAGCACAGATACGCAGTATTTT

abundance: NA
d_gene: TRBD2
v_gene: TRBV7-2
j_gene: TRBJ2-7
CDR3aa: CASSLVLAGVSDEQYF
CDR3nt: TGTGCCAGCAGCTTAGTCCTAGCGGGAGTATCGGACGAGCAGTACTTC

abundance: NA
d_gene: TRBD2
v_gene: TRBV6-2/TRBV6-3
j_gene: TRBJ2-1
CDR3aa: CASSHGLVPNEQFF
CDR3nt: TGTGCCAGCAGCCATGGACTAGTCCCCAATGAGCAGTTCTTC

abundance: NA
d_gene: TRBD2
v_gene: TRBV9
j_gene: TRBJ2-3
CDR3aa: CASSVNAGGTDTQYF
CDR3nt: TGTGCCAGCAGCGTAAATGCGGGGGGCACAGATACGCAGTATTTT

abundance: NA
d_gene: TRBD1
v_gene: TRBV20-1
j_gene: TRBJ2-3
CDR3aa: CSARRPGQGTDTQYF
CDR3nt: TGCAGTGCTAGAAGGCCGGGACAGGGCACAGATACGCAGTATTTT

abundance: NA
d_gene: NA
v_gene: TRBV6-5
j_gene: TRBJ2-7
CDR3aa: CASRTGLEQYF
CDR3nt: TGTGCCAGCAGAACAGGGCTCGAGCAGTACTTC

abundance: NA
d_gene: NA
v_gene: TRBV27
j_gene: TRBJ2-5
CDR3aa: CASSLETAGVGTQYF
CDR3nt: TGTGCCAGCAGTTTAGAGACAGCGGGCGTCGGGACCCAGTACTTC

abundance: few
d_gene: NA
v_gene: TRBV12-3/TRBV12-4
j_gene: TRBJ2-3
CDR3aa: CASRQGRGADTQYF
CDR3nt: TGTGCCAGCAGGCAAGGACGAGGGGCCGATACGCAGTATTTT

abundance: NA
d_gene: TRBD2
v_gene: TRBV6-1
j_gene: TRBJ2-1
CDR3aa: CASNVPFTSGGRKQFF
CDR3nt: TGTGCCAGCAATGTCCCGTTTACTAGCGGGGGGAGAAAGCAGTTCTTC

abundance: few
d_gene: TRBD1
v_gene: TRBV4-1
j_gene: TRBJ2-5
CDR3aa: CASSQDRGTGLSGEQYF
CDR3nt: TGCGCCAGCAGCCAAGATCGTGGGACAGGGCTGTCGGGAGAGCAGTACTTC

abundance: NA
d_gene: NA
v_gene: TRBV12-3/TRBV12-4
j_gene: TRBJ2-1
CDR3aa: CASSFIRTPYNEQFF
CDR3nt: TGTGCCAGCAGTTTTATCCGGACACCTTACAATGAGCAGTTCTTC

abundance: few
d_gene: NA
v_gene: TRBV3-1
j_gene: TRBJ1-2
CDR3aa: CASSPFGAGQNYGYTF
CDR3nt: TGTGCCAGCAGCCCATTCGGGGCAGGGCAGAACTATGGCTACACCTTC

abundance: few
d_gene: NA
v_gene: TRBV4-1
j_gene: TRBJ2-1
CDR3aa: CASSQAGEGEQFF
CDR3nt: TGCGCCAGCAGCCAAGCCGGCGAGGGTGAGCAGTTCTTC

abundance: NA
d_gene: NA
v_gene: TRBV6-2/TRBV6-3
j_gene: TRBJ2-7
CDR3aa: CASSWRAGYEQYF
CDR3nt: TGTGCCAGCAGTTGGCGCGCGGGCTACGAGCAGTACTTC

abundance: NA
d_gene: NA
v_gene: TRBV7-8
j_gene: TRBJ2-3
CDR3aa: CASSLVWGISTDTQYF
CDR3nt: TGTGCCAGCAGCTTAGTTTGGGGCATTAGCACAGATACGCAGTATTTT

abundance: once
d_gene: TRBD1
v_gene: TRBV5-1
j_gene: TRBJ2-7
CDR3aa: CASSLEGRQGSDEQYF
CDR3nt: TGCGCCAGCAGCTTGGAGGGGCGACAGGGGTCTGACGAGCAGTACTTC

abundance: many
d_gene: NA
v_gene: TRBV6-5
j_gene: TRBJ2-7
CDR3aa: CASSYRDSYEQYF
CDR3nt: TGTGCCAGCAGTTACCGCGATTCGTACGAGCAGTACTTC

abundance: few
d_gene: NA
v_gene: TRBV29-1
j_gene: TRBJ1-2
CDR3aa: CSVVVQGGNYGYTF
CDR3nt: TGCAGCGTTGTAGTACAGGGTGGGAATTATGGCTACACCTTC

abundance: NA
d_gene: NA
v_gene: TRBV27
j_gene: TRBJ1-5
CDR3aa: CASSLRALGKSLSNQPQHF
CDR3nt: TGTGCCAGCAGTTTACGCGCCTTAGGAAAATCCTTAAGCAATCAGCCCCAGCATTTT

abundance: NA
d_gene: TRBD1
v_gene: TRBV10-3
j_gene: TRBJ2-7
CDR3aa: CAISEPGQVAYEQYF
CDR3nt: TGTGCCATCAGTGAGCCTGGACAGGTTGCCTACGAGCAGTACTTC

abundance: NA
d_gene: TRBD1
v_gene: TRBV9
j_gene: TRBJ1-2
CDR3aa: CASSVDRGQGYGYTF
CDR3nt: TGTGCCAGCAGCGTAGATCGAGGACAGGGGTATGGCTACACCTTC

abundance: NA
d_gene: TRBD1
v_gene: TRBV6-1
j_gene: TRBJ1-2
CDR3aa: CASSFRDSSGYTF
CDR3nt: TGTGCCAGCAGCTTCCGGGACAGTTCAGGCTACACCTTC

abundance: few
d_gene: TRBD1
v_gene: TRBV12-3/TRBV12-4
j_gene: TRBJ2-3
CDR3aa: CASSPGQERTYTDTQYF
CDR3nt: TGTGCCAGCAGTCCGGGACAGGAGAGGACTTACACAGATACGCAGTATTTT

abundance: few
d_gene: NA
v_gene: TRBV4-2
j_gene: TRBJ1-2
CDR3aa: CASSQPRDLYGYTF
CDR3nt: TGTGCCAGCAGCCAACCTCGGGACCTCTATGGCTACACCTTC

abundance: NA
d_gene: NA
v_gene: TRBV7-9
j_gene: TRBJ1-1
CDR3aa: CASSLEFTNTEAFF
CDR3nt: TGTGCCAGCAGCTTAGAGTTCACGAACACTGAAGCTTTCTTT

abundance: NA
d_gene: NA
v_gene: TRBV7-9
j_gene: TRBJ2-1
CDR3aa: CASSPTWDEQFF
CDR3nt: TGTGCCAGCAGCCCCACCTGGGATGAGCAGTTCTTC

abundance: NA
d_gene: NA
v_gene: TRBV9
j_gene: TRBJ2-5
CDR3aa: CASSVNPGLGETQYF
CDR3nt: TGTGCCAGCAGCGTAAATCCGGGGTTAGGGGAGACCCAGTACTTC

abundance: NA
d_gene: NA
v_gene: TRBV6-5
j_gene: TRBJ1-1
CDR3aa: CASSYAGVAGLNTEAFF
CDR3nt: TGTGCCAGCAGTTATGCGGGTGTGGCAGGGCTGAACACTGAAGCTTTCTTT

abundance: NA
d_gene: NA
v_gene: TRBV4-1
j_gene: TRBJ2-7
CDR3aa: CASSQGYGNLNEQYF
CDR3nt: TGCGCCAGCAGCCAAGGTTACGGAAACCTAAACGAGCAGTACTTC

abundance: NA
d_gene: NA
v_gene: TRBV2
j_gene: TRBJ2-1
CDR3aa: CASLGQNHNEQFF
CDR3nt: TGTGCCAGCCTTGGACAGAACCACAATGAGCAGTTCTTC

abundance: NA
d_gene: TRBD1
v_gene: TRBV30
j_gene: TRBJ1-2
CDR3aa: CAWSARGPGYGYTF
CDR3nt: TGTGCCTGGAGTGCCAGGGGGCCGGGGTATGGCTACACCTTC

abundance: NA
d_gene: NA
v_gene: TRBV2
j_gene: TRBJ1-4
CDR3aa: CASSEAAGGAALNEKLFF
CDR3nt: TGTGCCAGCAGTGAAGCGGCGGGTGGGGCTGCTCTTAATGAAAAACTGTTTTTT

abundance: NA
d_gene: NA
v_gene: TRBV15
j_gene: TRBJ1-4
CDR3aa: CATSTGANSSSRKKLFF
CDR3nt: TGTGCCACCAGCACAGGGGCGAATTCCTCCTCAAGGAAAAAACTGTTTTTT

abundance: NA
d_gene: NA
v_gene: TRBV7-2
j_gene: TRBJ1-1
CDR3aa: CASSLGGVHNTEAFF
CDR3nt: TGTGCCAGCAGCTTAGGTGGGGTACACAACACTGAAGCTTTCTTT

abundance: NA
d_gene: NA
v_gene: TRBV20-1
j_gene: TRBJ1-2
CDR3aa: CSAFPRGGDYGYTF
CDR3nt: TGCAGTGCTTTCCCTAGGGGGGGGGACTATGGCTACACCTTC

abundance: NA
d_gene: TRBD1
v_gene: TRBV6-5
j_gene: TRBJ1-1
CDR3aa: CASSYGTGTEAFF
CDR3nt: TGTGCCAGCAGTTACGGGACAGGGACTGAAGCTTTCTTT

abundance: once
d_gene: NA
v_gene: TRBV7-9
j_gene: TRBJ2-4
CDR3aa: CASSLGREAGNIQYF
CDR3nt: TGTGCCAGCAGCTTGGGCAGGGAGGCGGGAAACATTCAGTACTTC

abundance: NA
d_gene: NA
v_gene: TRBV19
j_gene: TRBJ2-5
CDR3aa: CASSMIQTQETQYF
CDR3nt: TGTGCCAGTAGTATGATACAGACCCAAGAGACCCAGTACTTC

abundance: NA
d_gene: TRBD2
v_gene: TRBV15
j_gene: TRBJ2-1
CDR3aa: CATSSPSGSYNEQFF
CDR3nt: TGTGCCACCAGCAGCCCTAGCGGGAGTTACAATGAGCAGTTCTTC

abundance: NA
d_gene: NA
v_gene: TRBV7-2
j_gene: TRBJ2-1
CDR3aa: CASSPGLGPFNEQFF
CDR3nt: TGTGCCAGCAGCCCTGGGCTAGGTCCTTTCAATGAGCAGTTCTTC

abundance: few
d_gene: TRBD1
v_gene: TRBV15
j_gene: TRBJ1-2
CDR3aa: CATSRVQGAYGYTF
CDR3nt: TGTGCCACCAGCAGAGTTCAGGGGGCGTATGGCTACACCTTC

abundance: few
d_gene: TRBD2
v_gene: TRBV29-1
j_gene: TRBJ2-5
CDR3aa: CSGSQGGETQYF
CDR3nt: TGCAGCGGCTCGCAGGGAGGGGAGACCCAGTACTTC

abundance: NA
d_gene: NA
v_gene: TRBV5-1
j_gene: TRBJ2-2
CDR3aa: CASSFRGTPNTGELFF
CDR3nt: TGCGCCAGCAGCTTTCGGGGCACCCCGAACACCGGGGAGCTGTTTTTT

abundance: NA
d_gene: NA
v_gene: TRBV28
j_gene: TRBJ2-5
CDR3aa: CASSRSEGLETQYF
CDR3nt: TGTGCCAGCAGTCGAAGTGAAGGGTTGGAGACCCAGTATTTC

abundance: NA
d_gene: NA
v_gene: TRBV7-9
j_gene: TRBJ1-4
CDR3aa: CASSLGTDNEKLFF
CDR3nt: TGTGCCAGCAGCTTAGGGACGGATAATGAAAAACTGTTTTTT